A selection of T cell receptor beta chains follows, all from one sample in a study of memory CD4+ T cells and cytomegalovirus serostatus. Assay: immunoSEQ multiplex PCR; the TCRdb copy retains only in-frame clones and omits some. The sample records tens of thousands of clones, 75% to 85% being singletons. Sequencing was performed on memory CD4+ T cells from blood. Receptors originate from an adult in good health and CMV-seronegative. CDR3s include the opening cysteine and the closing phenylalanine or tryptophan. Fields, in order: D gene, V gene, J gene, clone size, CDR3 DNA, CDR3 protein. A D gene is named only where the DNA matches it firmly. The listing skips clone size in some rows; elsewhere it reads once, few, many or a size class.

D: NA
V: TRBV5-1
J: TRBJ2-1
size: NA
DNA: TGCGCCAGCAGCTTGGAACCCGGCAGGCGGAATGAGCAGTTCTTC
CDR3: CASSLEPGRRNEQFF

D: NA
V: TRBV7-9
J: TRBJ1-2
size: NA
DNA: TGTGCCAGCAGCTTGTGGACAGCCTCAAACTATGGCTACACCTTC
CDR3: CASSLWTASNYGYTF

D: NA
V: TRBV18
J: TRBJ2-3
size: once
DNA: TGTGCCAGCTCACCACAGTCAATCCATACCTCGTCAATCTCGCTCACAGATACGCAGTATTTT
CDR3: CASSPQSIHTSSISLTDTQYF

D: TRBD2
V: TRBV5-4
J: TRBJ2-5
size: once
DNA: TGTGCCAGCAGCTTTGCGGGGGGTACCCAAGAGACCCAGTACTTC
CDR3: CASSFAGGTQETQYF

D: NA
V: TRBV19
J: TRBJ1-5
size: NA
DNA: TGTGCCAGTAATGGGGCCGGCGGTCAGCCCCAGCATTTT
CDR3: CASNGAGGQPQHF

D: NA
V: TRBV5-4
J: TRBJ1-4
size: NA
DNA: TGTGCCAGCAGCCAAGAGGGGGGGGGAATTGAAAAACTGTTTTTT
CDR3: CASSQEGGGIEKLFF

D: TRBD1
V: TRBV10-3
J: TRBJ1-1
size: NA
DNA: TGTGCCATCAATCCCGGACAGGGCCCTAACACTGAAGCTTTCTTT
CDR3: CAINPGQGPNTEAFF

D: NA
V: TRBV5-1
J: TRBJ2-5
size: few
DNA: TGCGCCAGCAGCCTATCAGGGTGGTTTGAGACCCAGTACTTC
CDR3: CASSLSGWFETQYF

D: NA
V: TRBV18
J: TRBJ1-4
size: NA
DNA: TGTGCCAGCTCACCAAACTTGCGGACAGCCCAAGGGGAAAAACTGTTTTTT
CDR3: CASSPNLRTAQGEKLFF

D: NA
V: TRBV9
J: TRBJ2-6
size: NA
DNA: TGTGCCAGCAGCCCCCGGGCATTAGGGGGTTCTGGGGCCAACGTCCTGACTTTC
CDR3: CASSPRALGGSGANVLTF

D: NA
V: TRBV6-5
J: TRBJ2-7
size: NA
DNA: TGTGCCAGCAGTTCCCCTGACAGGAAGGCCCACGAGCAGTACTTC
CDR3: CASSSPDRKAHEQYF

D: NA
V: TRBV19
J: TRBJ2-5
size: NA
DNA: TGTGCCAGTAGTCCCCTGGGGGGTGGAAAAGAGACCCAGTACTTC
CDR3: CASSPLGGGKETQYF

D: TRBD1
V: TRBV5-1
J: TRBJ1-2
size: once
DNA: TGCGCCAGCAGCTTGGGGGCAGGGGGCGATAACTATGGCTACACCTTC
CDR3: CASSLGAGGDNYGYTF

D: TRBD1
V: TRBV12-5
J: TRBJ2-7
size: NA
DNA: TGTGCTAGTGGTTTGTCGCCGGGACAGGGGGCTTACGAGCAGTACTTC
CDR3: CASGLSPGQGAYEQYF

D: NA
V: TRBV7-2
J: TRBJ1-6
size: once
DNA: TGTGCCAGCAGCCCGCAACAGGAATCACCCCTCCACTTT
CDR3: CASSPQQESPLHF

D: NA
V: TRBV12-5
J: TRBJ2-7
size: NA
DNA: TGTGCTAGTGGTTTGAGGAGCTCCTACGAGCAGTACTTC
CDR3: CASGLRSSYEQYF

D: NA
V: TRBV5-4
J: TRBJ1-2
size: NA
DNA: TGTGCCAGCAGCCGAGACAGGTCCTATGGCTACACCTTC
CDR3: CASSRDRSYGYTF

D: NA
V: TRBV6-6
J: TRBJ1-1
size: NA
DNA: TGTGCCAGCAGTCGGTTACTAATGAACACTGAAGCTTTCTTT
CDR3: CASSRLLMNTEAFF

D: NA
V: TRBV10-3
J: TRBJ2-7
size: NA
DNA: TGTGCCATCAGTGAGTCGGGGGGCTACGAGCAGTACTTC
CDR3: CAISESGGYEQYF

D: NA
V: TRBV6-5
J: TRBJ1-6
size: NA
DNA: TGTGCCAGCAGTTACTCGGGTAGGGGGGATTCACCCCTCCACTTT
CDR3: CASSYSGRGDSPLHF

D: TRBD2
V: TRBV19
J: TRBJ2-1
size: NA
DNA: TGTGCCAGTAGTCATAGCGGGGGGGCGATTAAACCCTACAATGAGCAGTTCTTC
CDR3: CASSHSGGAIKPYNEQFF

D: NA
V: TRBV6-1
J: TRBJ1-1
size: NA
DNA: TGTGCCACCACTCTTAAACTCAACACTGAAGCTTTCTTT
CDR3: CATTLKLNTEAFF

D: NA
V: TRBV5-1
J: TRBJ1-1
size: NA
DNA: TGCGCCAGCAGCTTGGAGGGGTTGGAAGCTTTCTTT
CDR3: CASSLEGLEAFF

D: NA
V: TRBV27
J: TRBJ2-5
size: NA
DNA: TGTGGGGGACCGGGACGGCATCTACCCGGGCCGTACGAGACCCAGTACTTC
CDR3: CGGPGRHLPGPYETQYF

D: NA
V: TRBV7-8
J: TRBJ1-2
size: NA
DNA: TGTGCCAGCAGCTCGACGAAGGATGGCTACACCTTC
CDR3: CASSSTKDGYTF

D: NA
V: TRBV6-1
J: TRBJ1-4
size: NA
DNA: TGTGCCAGCCGCACCGGGACTCCGAATGAAAAACTGTTTTTT
CDR3: CASRTGTPNEKLFF

D: TRBD1
V: TRBV7-2
J: TRBJ1-4
size: NA
DNA: TGTGCCAGCAGTTACCCGACAGGGGGCTCCAATGAAAAACTGTTTTTT
CDR3: CASSYPTGGSNEKLFF

D: NA
V: TRBV30
J: TRBJ2-5
size: NA
DNA: TGTGCCTGGAGTGTACGTAGTGTAGGAGTTGGGGCCCAGTACTTC
CDR3: CAWSVRSVGVGAQYF

D: NA
V: TRBV28
J: TRBJ2-7
size: NA
DNA: TGTGCCAGCGGCCCTGGACACCTACAGGCTTACTACGAGCAGTACTTC
CDR3: CASGPGHLQAYYEQYF

D: TRBD1
V: TRBV29-1
J: TRBJ1-1
size: NA
DNA: TGCAGCGCTGAGTACAGGGGGGGGACTGAAGCTTTCTTT
CDR3: CSAEYRGGTEAFF

D: TRBD2
V: TRBV9
J: TRBJ2-5
size: NA
DNA: TGTGCCAGCAGCGTAGGGCGGGGGAACCAAGAGACCCAGTACTTC
CDR3: CASSVGRGNQETQYF

D: NA
V: TRBV12-5
J: TRBJ1-2
size: NA
DNA: TGTGCTAGTGCCCCGGACAGAAACTATGGCTACACCTTC
CDR3: CASAPDRNYGYTF

D: NA
V: TRBV6-5
J: TRBJ1-2
size: NA
DNA: TGTGCCAGCACCTGGGTCGGCGGCTACACCTTC
CDR3: CASTWVGGYTF

D: NA
V: TRBV30
J: TRBJ1-5
size: NA
DNA: TGTGCCTGGAGTGCGGGCCGGGTTGGATCGTCAGCCCAGCATTTT
CDR3: CAWSAGRVGSSAQHF

D: NA
V: TRBV6-5
J: TRBJ2-7
size: NA
DNA: TGTGCCAGCAGTTACTCCCGGGACACAAGCTACGAGCAGTACTTC
CDR3: CASSYSRDTSYEQYF

D: NA
V: TRBV19
J: TRBJ1-5
size: NA
DNA: TGTGCCAGTAGTATAAGGGACGGGTCAAATCAGCCCCAGCATTTT
CDR3: CASSIRDGSNQPQHF

D: NA
V: TRBV5-4
J: TRBJ1-6
size: NA
DNA: TGTGCCAGCAGCTTGAGTTCGAAAGGGGCTTCACCCCTCCACTTT
CDR3: CASSLSSKGASPLHF

D: NA
V: TRBV28
J: TRBJ1-4
size: NA
DNA: TGTGCCAGCAGCGCAACTTGGGAAAAACTGTTTTTT
CDR3: CASSATWEKLFF

D: NA
V: TRBV9
J: TRBJ1-1
size: few
DNA: TGTGCCAGCAGCGTAGATGGGGGCAGCGGTGAAGCTTTCTTT
CDR3: CASSVDGGSGEAFF

D: TRBD2
V: TRBV18
J: TRBJ2-1
size: NA
DNA: TGTGCCAGCTCACCTAGCCCCCTAGCGGGGGGAACCTACAATGAGCAGTTCTTC
CDR3: CASSPSPLAGGTYNEQFF

D: TRBD2
V: TRBV13
J: TRBJ2-5
size: NA
DNA: TGTGCCAGCAGCTCGCGTGGGGAGGGGGAGACCCAGTACTTC
CDR3: CASSSRGEGETQYF